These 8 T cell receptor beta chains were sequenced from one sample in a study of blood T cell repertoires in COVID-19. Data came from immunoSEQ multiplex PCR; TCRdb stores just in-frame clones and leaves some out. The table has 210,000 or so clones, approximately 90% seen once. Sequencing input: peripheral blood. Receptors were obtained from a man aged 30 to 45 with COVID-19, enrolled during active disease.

The DNA for the CDR3 is TGTGCCAGCAGCCAAATCTTAGCAGCTCCCTATGGCTACACCTTC. Translating gives CASSQILAAPYGYTF. This rearrangement joins TRBV4-2 to TRBJ1-2; D uncertain. The CDR3 consists of 15 residues. The germline V gene has CDR1 LGHNA and CDR2 YNFKEQ. Trimming pared 2 bases from V and 4 bases from J, leaving 14 bases between.

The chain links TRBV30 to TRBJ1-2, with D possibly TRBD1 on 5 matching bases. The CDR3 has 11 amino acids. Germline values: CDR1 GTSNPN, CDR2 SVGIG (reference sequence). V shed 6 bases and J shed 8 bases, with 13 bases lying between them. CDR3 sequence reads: CACREESGYTF. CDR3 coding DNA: TGTGCCTGCAGGGAGGAGAGCGGCTACACCTTC.

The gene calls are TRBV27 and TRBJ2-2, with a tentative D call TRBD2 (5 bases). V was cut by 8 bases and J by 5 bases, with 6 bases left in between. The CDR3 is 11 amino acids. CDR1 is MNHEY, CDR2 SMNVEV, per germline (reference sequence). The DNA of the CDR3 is TGTGCCAGCTGCGGGACCGGGGAGCTGTTTTTT. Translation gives CASCGTGELFF.

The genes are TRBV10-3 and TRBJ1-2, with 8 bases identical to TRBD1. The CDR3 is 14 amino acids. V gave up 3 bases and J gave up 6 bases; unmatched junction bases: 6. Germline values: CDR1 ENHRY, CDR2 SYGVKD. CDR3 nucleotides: TGTGCCATCAGTGACCAACAGACAGGGGATGGCTACACCTTC. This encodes CAISDQQTGDGYTF.

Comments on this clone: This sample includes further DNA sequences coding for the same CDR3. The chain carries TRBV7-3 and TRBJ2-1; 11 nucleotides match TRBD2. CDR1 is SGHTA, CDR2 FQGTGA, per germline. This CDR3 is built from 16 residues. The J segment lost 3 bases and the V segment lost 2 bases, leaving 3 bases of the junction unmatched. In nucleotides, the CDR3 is TGTGCCAGCAGCTTACGCGGGACTAGCGGCTACAATGAGCAGTTCTTC. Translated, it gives CASSLRGTSGYNEQFF.

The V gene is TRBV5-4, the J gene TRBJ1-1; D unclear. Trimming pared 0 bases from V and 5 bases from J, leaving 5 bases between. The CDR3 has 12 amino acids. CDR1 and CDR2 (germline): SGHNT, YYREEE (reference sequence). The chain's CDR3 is CASSLDLTEAFF. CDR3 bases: TGTGCCAGCAGCTTGGATTTAACTGAAGCTTTCTTT.

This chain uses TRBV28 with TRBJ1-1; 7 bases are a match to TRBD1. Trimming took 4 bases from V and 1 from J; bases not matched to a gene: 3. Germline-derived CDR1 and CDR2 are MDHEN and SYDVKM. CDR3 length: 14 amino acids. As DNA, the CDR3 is TGTGCCAGCAGTTCGGGACAGAAGAACACTGAAGCTTTCTTT. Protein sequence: CASSSGQKNTEAFF.

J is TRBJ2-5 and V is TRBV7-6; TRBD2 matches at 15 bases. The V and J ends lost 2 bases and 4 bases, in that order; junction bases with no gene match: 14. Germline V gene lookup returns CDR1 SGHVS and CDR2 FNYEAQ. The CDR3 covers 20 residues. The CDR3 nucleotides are TGTGCCAGCAGCTTAACCCCCTCCGGACTAGCGGGAGGGAGTCGAGAGACCCAGTACTTC. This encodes CASSLTPSGLAGGSRETQYF. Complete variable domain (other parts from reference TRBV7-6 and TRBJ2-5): GAGVSQSPRYKVTKRGQDVALRCDPISGHVSLYWYRQALGQGPEFLTYFNYEAQQDKSGLPNDRFSAERPEGSISTLTIQRTEQRDSAMYRCASSLTPSGLAGGSRETQYFGPGTRLLVL.